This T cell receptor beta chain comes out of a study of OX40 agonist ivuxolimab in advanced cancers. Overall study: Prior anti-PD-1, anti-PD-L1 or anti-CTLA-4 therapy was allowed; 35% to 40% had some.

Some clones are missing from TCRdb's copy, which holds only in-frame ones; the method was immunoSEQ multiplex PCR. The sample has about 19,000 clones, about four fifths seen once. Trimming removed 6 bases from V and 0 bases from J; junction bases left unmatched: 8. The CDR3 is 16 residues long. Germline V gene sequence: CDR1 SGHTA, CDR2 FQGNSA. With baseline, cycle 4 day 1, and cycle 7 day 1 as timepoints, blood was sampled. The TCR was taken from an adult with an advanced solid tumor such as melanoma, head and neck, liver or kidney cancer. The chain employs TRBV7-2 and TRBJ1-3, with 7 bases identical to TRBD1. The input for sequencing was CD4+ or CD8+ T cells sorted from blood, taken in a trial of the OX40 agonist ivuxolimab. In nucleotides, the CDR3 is TGTGCCAGCAGTTCAGGGACAGTCTTCTCTGGAAACACCATATATTTT. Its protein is CASSSGTVFSGNTIYF.